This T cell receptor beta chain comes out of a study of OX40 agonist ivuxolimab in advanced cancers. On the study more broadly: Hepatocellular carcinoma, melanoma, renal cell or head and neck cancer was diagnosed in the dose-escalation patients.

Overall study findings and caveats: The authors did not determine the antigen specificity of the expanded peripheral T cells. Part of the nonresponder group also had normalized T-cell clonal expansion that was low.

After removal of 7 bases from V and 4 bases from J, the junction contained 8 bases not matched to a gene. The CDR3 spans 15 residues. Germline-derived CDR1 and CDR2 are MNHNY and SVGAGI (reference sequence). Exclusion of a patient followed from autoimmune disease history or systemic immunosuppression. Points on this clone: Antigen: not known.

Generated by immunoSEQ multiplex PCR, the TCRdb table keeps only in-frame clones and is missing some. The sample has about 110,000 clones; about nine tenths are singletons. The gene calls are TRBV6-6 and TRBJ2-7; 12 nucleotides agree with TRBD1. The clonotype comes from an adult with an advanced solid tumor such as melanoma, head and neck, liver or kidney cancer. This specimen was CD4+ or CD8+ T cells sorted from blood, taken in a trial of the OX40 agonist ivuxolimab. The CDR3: CASIPGTGGTYEQYF. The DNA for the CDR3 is TGTGCCAGCATCCCCGGGACAGGGGGCACATACGAGCAGTACTTC.